The 13 T cell receptor beta chains below all came from one sample that was sequenced in a study of regulatory T cells in long-lasting Graves disease (dated by TCRdb to the early 2020s). According to the study, the label for this sample's time point signals: newly diagnosed GD, antithyroid drugs for less than 3 months. For both TCR sequencing and RNA sequencing, RNA was extracted from PBMCs in TRIzol. Library prep was done by multiplex PCR. The run used an Illumina HiSeq 4000. CDR3 regions were amplified by Arm-PCR with iRepertoire HTBI primers to construct TCR beta libraries. TCRdb itself trimmed the public reads at Q25 with fastp, ran MiXCR and retained productive beta chains. Records with the same CDR3 protein are collapsed into one entry carrying the most frequent genes and DNA. The sample table contains 350,000 to 500,000 distinct CDR3 sequences; only one count was recorded for about 15% of them. The ten top clones hold 20% to 25% of the sample.

Separately, the same data were catalogued under a study of T cells in Graves' hyperthyroidism and ophthalmopathy.

Here the sequenced sample was peripheral blood mononuclear cells (PBMCs), taken at new diagnosis, from a patient treated with antithyroid drugs. Every receptor here comes from a woman aged 18-29 years with Graves disease. Donor details come from another sample of the same person, matched by shared clones.

The chain has TRBV15 and TRBJ2-1, with 8 nucleotides matching TRBD2. The germline CDR1 and CDR2 sequences are LNHNV and YYDKDF (reference sequence). The CDR3 loop spans 19 amino acids. The junction had 18 bases not matched to a gene; V was cut back by 0 bases and J by 8 bases. CDR3 loop: CATSRDRGGRASGRDEQFF. For the CDR3, the DNA is TGTGCCACCAGCAGAGATCGCGGGGGGCGCGCGTCGGGTCGCGATGAGCAGTTCTTC.

This clonotype was seen ten or more times. The chain carries TRBV11-2 and TRBJ2-1; D is uncertain. V was pared by 5 bases and J by 0 bases, with 11 bases between. This CDR3 spans 15 amino acids. The germline CDR1 and CDR2 sequences are SGHAT and FQNNGV. Here the CDR3 DNA reads TGTGCCAGCAGCCGACCGAGGAGCTCCTACAATGAGCAGTTCTTC. This translates into CASSRPRSSYNEQFF.

This clonotype has ten or more counts. V is TRBV6-2 or TRBV6-3 and J is TRBJ1-3; the D is unclear. V lost 2 bases, J lost 4 bases, and 6 bases lay in between. In germline, CDR1 is MNHEY, CDR2 SVGEGT. This CDR3 has 13 amino acids. This CDR3 reads CASSYEKGNTIYF. DNA of the CDR3: TGTGCCAGCAGTTACGAAAAAGGAAACACCATATATTTT.

On this clonotype itself: It differs at one base from a far larger clone, so likely a read error. The chain recombines TRBV5-4 with TRBJ2-4; no definite D call. The germline V gene encodes CDR1 SGHNT and CDR2 YYREEE (reference sequence). V gave up 0 bases and J gave up 13 bases, with 26 bases separating them. This CDR3 region has 17 residues. CDR3 protein: CASSLGFFRAQYNEQYF. The CDR3 DNA reads TGTGCCAGCAGCTTGGGATTCTTCCGGGCCCAATACAATGAGCAGTACTTC.

This clonotype was observed many times. The V and J genes are TRBV12-3 or TRBV12-4 and TRBJ2-5, with 8 bases that match TRBD2. Trimming took 5 bases from V and 4 from J; bases not matched to a gene: 9. This CDR3 is 15 amino acids long. CDR3 bases: TGTGCCAGCAGTCCTCCGGGACTAGTCCCAGAGACCCAGTACTTC. Protein: CASSPPGLVPETQYF.

The V call is TRBV19, the J call TRBJ2-1, with D maybe TRBD1 (6 bases). The length of the CDR3 is 15 residues. CDR1 and CDR2 from the germline V gene are LNHDA and SQIVND (reference sequence). Trimming removed 7 bases from V and 6 bases from J, with 19 bases in between. The CDR3 DNA reads as TGTGCCAGTACGCCGACAGGATCCGGATTCAATGAGCAGTTCTTC. Residues: CASTPTGSGFNEQFF.

Details on this clonotype: It may be a read error: a sequence one base away is much more abundant. This chain links TRBV20-1 with TRBJ2-1, with TRBD2 matching over 11 bases. Germline CDR1 DFQATT, CDR2 SNEGSKA (reference sequence). CDR3 length equals 15 residues. CDR3 protein: CSARHGTSGNNGQFF. CDR3 DNA sequence: TGCAGTGCTAGACATGGGACTAGCGGAAACAATGGGCAGTTCTTC.

V usage is TRBV27 and J usage is TRBJ2-7, with D perhaps matching TRBD1 or TRBD2 (5 bases each). The CDR3 is made up of 15 amino acids. The germline V and J ends were trimmed by 4 bases and 6 bases, with 19 bases remaining between them. Looked up from germline, CDR1 is MNHEY and CDR2 is SMNVEV (reference sequence). Here the CDR3 reads CASSYSGITRGEQYF. The CDR3 coding sequence is TGTGCCAGCAGTTATTCAGGGATAACTAGGGGCGAGCAGTACTTC.

In this sample, this clonotype turned up many times. The chain has TRBV24-1 and TRBJ2-1, with 13 positions matching TRBD2. The CDR3 has 15 residues. Germline CDR1 reads KGHDR; CDR2 reads SFDVKD. The ends lost 5 bases at V and 6 bases at J; junction bases unmatched: 3. CDR3 nucleotides: TGTGCCACCAGTGGACTAGCGGGAGGACTCAATGAGCAGTTCTTC. Translated, it gives CATSGLAGGLNEQFF.

V usage is TRBV7-2 and J usage is TRBJ2-7, with D possibly being TRBD2 (6 bases). V was pared by 2 bases and J by 7 bases, with 21 bases between. Germline V gives CDR1 SGHTA, CDR2 FQGNSA. The CDR3 sequence is 16 residues long. The CDR3 loop is CASSLLSSEVGGEQYF. CDR3 DNA sequence: TGTGCCAGCAGCTTACTAAGTTCGGAGGTTGGGGGGGAGCAGTACTTC.

About this clonotype itself: A far larger clone is a single base away, which makes a read error likely. The CDR3 DNA reads as TGTGCCAGCTCCGGGACTAGCGATGGCACAGATACGCGGTATTTT. Its protein product is CASSGTSDGTDTRYF. The V gene is TRBV6-1, the J gene TRBJ2-3, with 10 bases fitting TRBD2. This CDR3 is 15 amino acids long. Germline CDR1 reads MNHNS; CDR2 reads SASEGT.

This clonotype was counted between two and nine times. The rearrangement links TRBV28 to TRBJ1-1; possibly TRBD1 for D (6 bases). This CDR3 spans 14 amino acids. V was trimmed by 7 bases and J by 1 base, leaving 13 bases between them. Germline V lookup: CDR1 MDHEN, CDR2 SYDVKM. The CDR3 DNA sequence: TGTGCCAGCAAAAAAGGGGGGAAGAACACTGAAGCTTTCTTT. This encodes CASKKGGKNTEAFF.

This clonotype was detected ten times or more. The chain combines TRBV3-1 with TRBJ2-3; D is unresolved. The CDR3 extends over 14 amino acids. V dropped 1 base and J dropped 2 bases, with 7 bases sitting between them. The germline V gene encodes CDR1 LGHDT and CDR2 YNNKEL (reference sequence). The CDR3 is CASSQAPYTDTQYF. DNA for the CDR3: TGTGCCAGCAGCCAAGCACCGTACACAGATACGCAGTATTTT.